Below, 9 T cell receptor beta chains from the same sample are listed, as sequenced in a study of blood T cells in healthy people across ages. A second about 6 to 12 cycle PCR used barcoded and J-beta primers. TCRdb redid the calling of the 5' RACE reads with MiXCR, one entry per CDR3 protein. The sample gives roughly 700,000 distinct CDR3 sequences, over 45% of which show up once; approximately 32% is in the top ten. Sequencing input: blood. The origin of the receptors is an older woman in good health.

The chain has TRBV28 and TRBJ1-3, with D perhaps matching TRBD1 (5 bases). CDR1 and CDR2 from the germline V gene are MDHEN and SYDVKM. This CDR3 has 12 residues. The germline V and J ends were trimmed by 10 bases and 2 bases, with 9 bases remaining between them. The CDR3: CATVRAGNTIYF. CDR3 in DNA: TGTGCCACCGTCAGGGCTGGAAACACCATATATTTT.

On this clonotype: Relative to the germline gene, one junction end is altered; a read error may explain this. The J gene is TRBJ2-5, the V gene TRBV29-1; weak D call: TRBD1 (6 bases). The CDR3 has 12 amino acids. CDR1 is SQVTM and CDR2 is ANQGSEA in the germline V gene. CDR3 sequence (DNA): TGTAGCGTTGTGGTGGGGGCCGGGACCCAGTACTTC. Translating it yields CSVVVGAGTQYF.

Many counts were recorded for this clonotype. The J gene is TRBJ2-3, the V gene TRBV5-1; D gene ambiguous. V lost 5 bases and J 0 bases, leaving 10 bases between the germline ends. The CDR3 is 14 amino acids. In germline, CDR1 is SGHRS, CDR2 YFSETQ. The chain's CDR3 is CASRLVGSTDTQYF. The CDR3 DNA is TGCGCCAGCAGACTCGTCGGAAGCACAGATACGCAGTATTTT.

This clonotype has a handful of counts. The chain couples TRBV20-1 to TRBJ1-6; 10 bases fit TRBD1. Losses at the gene ends were 0 bases for V and 10 bases for J; bases not matched to a gene: 9. Germline V CDR1 and CDR2: DFQATT, SNEGSKA (reference sequence). The CDR3 spans 16 residues. The CDR3 sequence: CSARDSLWDRGSPLHF. CDR3 nucleotide sequence: TGCAGTGCTAGAGATTCGCTCTGGGACAGGGGATCACCCCTCCACTTT.

This sequence joins TRBV7-9 and TRBJ2-1; 11 bases agree with TRBD2. Germline CDR1 and CDR2: SEHNR and FQNEAQ (reference sequence). CDR3 length: 18 residues. The V and J ends lost 0 bases and 3 bases, in that order; junction bases with no gene match: 7. This CDR3 reads CASSLADGTSGNYNEQFF. The CDR3 region has the DNA TGTGCCAGCAGCTTAGCTGACGGGACTAGCGGAAACTACAATGAGCAGTTCTTC.

Only a few counts were recorded for this clonotype. The rearrangement links TRBV20-1 to TRBJ1-5, with D perhaps TRBD1 (5 bases). V was clipped by 6 bases and J by 0 bases, with 12 bases between them. The CDR3 extends over 14 amino acids. Germline V gene lookup returns CDR1 DFQATT and CDR2 SNEGSKA (reference sequence). The CDR3 sequence is CSALDTNSNQPQHF. The CDR3 DNA reads as TGCAGTGCCCTGGACACCAATAGCAATCAGCCCCAGCATTTT.

The chain carries TRBV16 and TRBJ1-1; D is possibly TRBD1 (6 bases). Germline V gene data show CDR1 as KGHSY and CDR2 as FQNENV. CDR3 length equals 14 residues. V lost 3 bases and J lost 4, with 12 bases in between. CDR3 coding DNA: TGTGCCAGCAGCCAGGGACAAAAGGCCACTGAAGCTTTCTTT. Translation gives CASSQGQKATEAFF.

The chain uses TRBV9 and TRBJ2-7; 11 positions match TRBD2. Germline CDR1 is SGDLS and CDR2 is YYNGEE. The CDR3 contains 15 residues. The V and J ends lost 0 bases and 5 bases, in that order; junction bases with no gene match: 4. The CDR3 sequence: CASSVVAGGHDEQYF. DNA for the CDR3: TGTGCCAGCAGCGTAGTAGCGGGAGGGCATGACGAGCAGTACTTC.

V gene TRBV7-2 combines with J gene TRBJ1-2; D uncertain. V was trimmed by 0 bases and J by 4 bases, leaving 15 bases between them. Germline assignment: CDR1 SGHTA and CDR2 FQGNSA. This CDR3 has 16 amino acids. In DNA form, the CDR3 reads TGTGCCAGCAGCTTAGCGCGGCAAGTTGGGGTCTATGGCTACACCTTC. As protein: CASSLARQVGVYGYTF.